This TCR beta chain was observed in a study of neoadjuvant anti-PD-1 for oral cavity cancer. Measured with immunoSEQ multiplex PCR; TCRdb has only the in-frame clones, and not every one. The table records around 34,000 clones, around 87% of them present only once. Germline CDR1 and CDR2: LGHNA and YSLEER. Trimming removed 0 bases at V and 2 bases at J, with 12 bases between. The CDR3 is 16 amino acids. The sequence came from a person aged 35 to 85 with oral cavity squamous cell carcinoma. The sample here was PBMCs, taken before nivolumab (anti-PD-1) treatment. The V and J genes are TRBV4-3 and TRBJ2-3; maybe TRBD1 (7 bases). The CDR3 sequence is CASSQDQGGPTDTQYF. The CDR3 DNA follows: TGCGCCAGCAGCCAAGATCAGGGGGGCCCCACAGATACGCAGTATTTT.